The present TCR beta chain was sequenced within a study of T cell changes during pregnancy in multiple sclerosis. This table comes from immunoSEQ multiplex PCR, and its TCRdb copy is limited to in-frame clones, with some not included. The data contain approximately 130,000 clones, about 96% of them singletons. The clonotype originates from a female donor with multiple sclerosis, enrolled in a pregnancy study. The sequences come from peripheral blood, collected after pregnancy.

This CDR3 is CAISPGLAGSEQFF. Here the CDR3 DNA reads TGTGCCATCAGCCCGGGACTAGCGGGAAGCGAGCAGTTCTTC. The chain joins TRBV10-3 to TRBJ2-1, with 13 bases fitting TRBD2. With 6 bases clipped from V and 10 bases from J, the junction kept 6 bases outside the gene matches. Germline V gene data show CDR1 as ENHRY and CDR2 as SYGVKD. The CDR3 is 14 residues long.